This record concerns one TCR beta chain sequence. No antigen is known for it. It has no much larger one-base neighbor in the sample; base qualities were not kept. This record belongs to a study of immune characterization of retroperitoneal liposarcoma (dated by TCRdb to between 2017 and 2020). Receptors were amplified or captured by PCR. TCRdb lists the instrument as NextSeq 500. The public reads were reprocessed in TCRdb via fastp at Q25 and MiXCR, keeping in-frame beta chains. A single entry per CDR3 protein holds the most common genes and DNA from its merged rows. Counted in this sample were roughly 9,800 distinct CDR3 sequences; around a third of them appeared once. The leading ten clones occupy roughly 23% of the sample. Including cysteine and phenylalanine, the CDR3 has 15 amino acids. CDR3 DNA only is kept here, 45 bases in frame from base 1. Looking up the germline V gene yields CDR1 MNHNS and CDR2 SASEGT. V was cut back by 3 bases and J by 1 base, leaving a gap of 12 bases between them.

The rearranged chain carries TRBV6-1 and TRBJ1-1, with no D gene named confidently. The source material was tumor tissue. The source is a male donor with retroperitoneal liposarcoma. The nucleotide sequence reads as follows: TGTGCCAGCAGTGACTTTTCCTCTACGAACACTGAAGCTTTCTTT. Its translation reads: CASSDFSSTNTEAFF.